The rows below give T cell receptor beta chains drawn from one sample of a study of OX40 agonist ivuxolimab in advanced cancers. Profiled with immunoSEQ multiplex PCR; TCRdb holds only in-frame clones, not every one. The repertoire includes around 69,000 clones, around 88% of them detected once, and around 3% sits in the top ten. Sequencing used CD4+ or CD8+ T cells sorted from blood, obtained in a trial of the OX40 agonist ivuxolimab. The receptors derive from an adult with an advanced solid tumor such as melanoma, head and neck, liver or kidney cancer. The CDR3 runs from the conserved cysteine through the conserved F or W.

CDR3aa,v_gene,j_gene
CASSREPGQGFYEQYF,TRBV4-2,TRBJ2-7
CSVLGGGAGDTQYF,TRBV29-1,TRBJ2-3
CASSNAGTGDTEAFF,TRBV28,TRBJ1-1
CASSPQGMNTEAFF,TRBV7-3,TRBJ1-1
CASSLEGRAYEQYF,TRBV5-8,TRBJ2-7
CASSLGSGGQETQYF,TRBV5-1,TRBJ2-5
CASSPAPPSVAFF,TRBV18,TRBJ1-1
CASGLPGANVLTF,TRBV12-5,TRBJ2-6
CASRSSRAYTSGLLANEQFF,TRBV12-2,TRBJ2-1
CASLWLGGTEQYF,TRBV6-1,TRBJ2-7
CASSISAGNRQPQHF,TRBV19,TRBJ1-5
CASSLDGRGTYEQYF,TRBV7-9,TRBJ2-7
CASSIGDGVLMNTEAFF,TRBV19,TRBJ1-1
CASNGTPSGNTIYF,TRBV7-9,TRBJ1-3
CASRPGPQDFQETQYF,TRBV7-2,TRBJ2-5
CASSESRQMNTGELFF,TRBV25-1,TRBJ2-2
CASSLAEGPVYEQYF,TRBV7-2,TRBJ2-7
CASIQGGAGQPQHF,TRBV28,TRBJ1-5
CASSLGLVSSYNEQFF,TRBV11-2,TRBJ2-1
CATLPGGNSPLHF,TRBV28,TRBJ1-6
CASSRDRGDLDQPQHF,TRBV6-8,TRBJ1-5
CASSPTGSYNEQFF,TRBV19,TRBJ2-1
CASVGTDQPQHF,TRBV6-5,TRBJ1-5
CASSEKWGGPYGYTF,TRBV6-1,TRBJ1-2
CASSQEAGTGQSPLHF,TRBV14,TRBJ1-6
CASTFLRPRQNQDYGYTF,TRBV28,TRBJ1-2
CASADLNYGYTF,TRBV28,TRBJ1-2
CASSLGGATGNSGNTIYF,TRBV5-4,TRBJ1-3
CASSLQGDTGELFF,TRBV5-1,TRBJ2-2
CASSPRQGGSYNEQFF,TRBV18,TRBJ2-1
CASSTSEGSSYEQYF,TRBV6-6,TRBJ2-7
CASSLFLAGELNTGELFF,TRBV7-6,TRBJ2-2
CASSPPTVETQYF,TRBV18,TRBJ2-5
CASSLALAGGPGTGELFF,TRBV5-1,TRBJ2-2
CASTDRVLGNTIYF,TRBV7-9,TRBJ1-3
CASSEDGTGNYEQYF,TRBV2,TRBJ2-7
CASSHHKGNTGELFF,TRBV4-1,TRBJ2-2
CASSRGGQGSNEQFF,TRBV5-1,TRBJ2-1
CASSQGGDPDTQYF,TRBV4-1,TRBJ2-3
CAAAVAGGEQYF,TRBV7-9,TRBJ2-7
CASSPSGASNTGELFF,TRBV28,TRBJ2-2
CASSLVGNYGYTF,TRBV5-8,TRBJ1-2
CASSPTGGEGYTF,TRBV2,TRBJ1-2
CASSSLGETQYF,TRBV18,TRBJ2-5
CASSLAGGGGFNEQFF,TRBV5-6,TRBJ2-1
CASTTRYSGSGDTQYF,TRBV19,TRBJ2-3
CASSLWGQSTDTQYF,TRBV5-4,TRBJ2-3
CASSPSRSSYEQYF,TRBV28,TRBJ2-7
CASSPRDRGRNTEAFF,TRBV11-3,TRBJ1-1
CASSLEGRAQPQHF,TRBV7-6,TRBJ1-5
CASRPDPNYGYTF,TRBV19,TRBJ1-2
CASSIPSGKDSYNEQFF,TRBV19,TRBJ2-1
CASSSSGLTINTQYF,TRBV28,TRBJ2-3